A selection of T cell receptor beta chains follows, all from one sample in a study of PD-1 blockade in classical Hodgkin lymphoma. The data were produced by immunoSEQ multiplex PCR, yet TCRdb's version contains in-frame clones alone and is incomplete. The table shows tens of thousands of clones, with over 75% occurring only once. This sample comprised CD4+ T cells from blood, obtained at baseline. These receptors originate from a human donor with classical Hodgkin lymphoma. The CDR3 runs from the conserved cysteine through the conserved F or W. D genes are given only for firm matches. Expanded clones get a size class; other rows say once, few or many, or leave the size out.

J gene: TRBJ1-2
D gene: TRBD1
clone size: .
V gene: TRBV4-3
CDR3 length: 13
CDR3 protein: CASGPGTVYGYTF
CDR3 DNA: TGCGCCAGCGGGCCGGGGACAGTCTATGGCTACACCTTC

J gene: TRBJ1-2
D gene: .
clone size: .
V gene: TRBV25-1
CDR3 length: 15
CDR3 protein: CASSDGTTGNYGYTF
CDR3 DNA: TGTGCCAGCAGTGATGGGACAACCGGTAACTATGGCTACACCTTC

J gene: TRBJ1-5
D gene: .
clone size: .
V gene: TRBV28
CDR3 length: 15
CDR3 protein: CASSSSTGNNQPQHF
CDR3 DNA: TGTGCCAGCAGTTCCTCAACAGGAAACAATCAGCCCCAGCATTTT

J gene: TRBJ1-2
D gene: .
clone size: .
V gene: TRBV5-1
CDR3 length: 16
CDR3 protein: CASSWVLGGRNYGYTF
CDR3 DNA: TGCGCCAGCAGCTGGGTCTTAGGTGGGAGAAACTATGGCTACACCTTC

J gene: TRBJ1-1
D gene: .
clone size: .
V gene: TRBV27
CDR3 length: 18
CDR3 protein: CASRGLGGQSNMNTEAFF
CDR3 DNA: TGTGCCAGCAGGGGGTTGGGGGGGCAAAGCAACATGAACACTGAAGCTTTCTTT

J gene: TRBJ1-2
D gene: .
clone size: .
V gene: TRBV18
CDR3 length: 15
CDR3 protein: CASSLTTGINYGYTF
CDR3 DNA: TGTGCCAGCTCACTTACGACCGGGATTAACTATGGCTACACCTTC

J gene: TRBJ1-1
D gene: TRBD1
clone size: .
V gene: TRBV9
CDR3 length: 16
CDR3 protein: CASSAEGAGWNTEAFF
CDR3 DNA: TGTGCCAGCAGCGCCGAGGGGGCTGGCTGGAACACTGAAGCTTTCTTT

J gene: TRBJ1-1
D gene: .
clone size: .
V gene: TRBV6-5
CDR3 length: 14
CDR3 protein: CASSYSTLNAEAFF
CDR3 DNA: TGTGCCAGCAGTTACTCTACCCTGAACGCTGAAGCTTTCTTT

J gene: TRBJ2-3
D gene: .
clone size: .
V gene: TRBV6-5
CDR3 length: 13
CDR3 protein: CASSPTGPDTQYF
CDR3 DNA: TGTGCCAGCAGTCCGACGGGCCCCGATACGCAGTATTTT

J gene: TRBJ1-2
D gene: TRBD1
clone size: .
V gene: TRBV19
CDR3 length: 12
CDR3 protein: CATSRGSYGYTF
CDR3 DNA: TGTGCCACTTCCAGGGGGTCTTATGGCTACACCTTC

J gene: TRBJ2-3
D gene: .
clone size: .
V gene: TRBV7-9
CDR3 length: 14
CDR3 protein: CASSLGGLTDTQYF
CDR3 DNA: TGTGCCAGCAGCTTAGGCGGCCTCACAGATACGCAGTATTTT

J gene: TRBJ1-5
D gene: TRBD1
clone size: .
V gene: TRBV5-8
CDR3 length: 17
CDR3 protein: CASSPSRQGISNQPQHF
CDR3 DNA: TGTGCCAGCAGCCCCTCCCGACAGGGAATAAGCAATCAGCCCCAGCATTTT

J gene: TRBJ1-1
D gene: .
clone size: .
V gene: TRBV30
CDR3 length: 13
CDR3 protein: CAWTRQRNTEAFF
CDR3 DNA: TGTGCCTGGACTAGACAGAGGAACACTGAAGCTTTCTTT

J gene: TRBJ2-5
D gene: TRBD2
clone size: .
V gene: TRBV7-2
CDR3 length: 16
CDR3 protein: CASSLSIERGQETQYF
CDR3 DNA: TGTGCCAGCAGCTTATCTATAGAGCGGGGTCAAGAGACCCAGTACTTC

J gene: TRBJ1-4
D gene: .
clone size: .
V gene: TRBV6-5
CDR3 length: 14
CDR3 protein: CASSWTAANEKLFF
CDR3 DNA: TGTGCCAGCAGTTGGACAGCGGCTAATGAAAAACTGTTTTTT

J gene: TRBJ2-1
D gene: .
clone size: .
V gene: TRBV7-2
CDR3 length: 14
CDR3 protein: CASSLALQTTGQFF
CDR3 DNA: TGTGCCAGCAGCTTAGCGCTACAGACCACGGGGCAGTTCTTC

J gene: TRBJ2-7
D gene: TRBD2
clone size: .
V gene: TRBV6-6
CDR3 length: 15
CDR3 protein: CASRPASGSRFEQYF
CDR3 DNA: TGTGCCAGCCGCCCGGCTAGCGGGAGTCGTTTTGAGCAGTACTTC

J gene: TRBJ1-1
D gene: .
clone size: .
V gene: TRBV6-7
CDR3 length: 14
CDR3 protein: CASSYVGHNTEAFF
CDR3 DNA: TGTGCCAGCAGTTACGTGGGACATAACACTGAAGCTTTCTTT

J gene: TRBJ2-1
D gene: TRBD2
clone size: .
V gene: TRBV11-3
CDR3 length: 16
CDR3 protein: CASSLAAGGGYNEQFF
CDR3 DNA: TGTGCCAGCAGCTTAGCGGCGGGAGGCGGCTACAATGAGCAGTTCTTC

J gene: TRBJ2-6
D gene: .
clone size: once
V gene: TRBV6-4
CDR3 length: 17
CDR3 protein: CASAPEGGSSGANVLTF
CDR3 DNA: TGTGCCAGCGCCCCGGAGGGTGGAAGCTCTGGGGCCAACGTCCTGACTTTC

J gene: TRBJ2-5
D gene: .
clone size: .
V gene: TRBV25-1
CDR3 length: 14
CDR3 protein: CASSMAGDKPAQYF
CDR3 DNA: TGTGCCAGCTCGATGGCGGGGGACAAACCGGCCCAGTACTTC

J gene: TRBJ2-7
D gene: .
clone size: .
V gene: TRBV30
CDR3 length: 13
CDR3 protein: CAWSVGRSYEQYF
CDR3 DNA: TGTGCCTGGAGTGTTGGACGGTCTTACGAGCAGTACTTC

J gene: TRBJ1-1
D gene: .
clone size: .
V gene: TRBV6-5
CDR3 length: 13
CDR3 protein: CASTKQGYTEAFF
CDR3 DNA: TGTGCCAGCACTAAACAGGGATACACTGAAGCTTTCTTT

J gene: TRBJ2-5
D gene: .
clone size: .
V gene: TRBV6-6
CDR3 length: 14
CDR3 protein: CASSQARSQETQYF
CDR3 DNA: TGTGCCAGCAGTCAGGCGAGGAGCCAAGAGACCCAGTACTTC

J gene: TRBJ2-5
D gene: TRBD2
clone size: .
V gene: TRBV5-1
CDR3 length: 18
CDR3 protein: CASSLVAGTSGRRETQYF
CDR3 DNA: TGCGCCAGCAGCTTGGTAGCCGGGACTAGCGGGAGAAGGGAGACCCAGTACTTC

J gene: TRBJ1-6
D gene: .
clone size: few
V gene: TRBV5-4
CDR3 length: 13
CDR3 protein: CASSSDSDIPLHF
CDR3 DNA: TGTGCCAGCAGCTCGGACAGCGATATACCCCTCCACTTT

J gene: TRBJ1-2
D gene: TRBD1
clone size: .
V gene: TRBV6-6
CDR3 length: 14
CDR3 protein: CASSVGQGAYGYTF
CDR3 DNA: TGTGCCAGCAGCGTTGGACAGGGGGCCTATGGCTACACCTTC

J gene: TRBJ2-1
D gene: TRBD2
clone size: .
V gene: TRBV6-5
CDR3 length: 15
CDR3 protein: CASSYPGLAGAEQFF
CDR3 DNA: TGTGCCAGCAGTTACCCGGGACTAGCGGGAGCTGAGCAGTTCTTC

J gene: TRBJ2-7
D gene: TRBD1
clone size: .
V gene: TRBV18
CDR3 length: 14
CDR3 protein: CASSGDRGGHEQYF
CDR3 DNA: TGTGCCAGCTCAGGAGACAGGGGGGGACACGAGCAGTACTTC

J gene: TRBJ2-3
D gene: .
clone size: .
V gene: TRBV7-2
CDR3 length: 16
CDR3 protein: CASSLGGAGSTDTQYF
CDR3 DNA: TGTGCCAGCAGCTTAGGAGGTGCGGGAAGCACAGATACGCAGTATTTT

J gene: TRBJ2-2
D gene: TRBD1
clone size: .
V gene: TRBV11-1
CDR3 length: 15
CDR3 protein: CASSLDRGATGELFF
CDR3 DNA: TGTGCCAGCAGCCTGGACAGGGGCGCAACCGGGGAGCTGTTTTTT

J gene: TRBJ2-2
D gene: .
clone size: .
V gene: TRBV6-1
CDR3 length: 11
CDR3 protein: CASKDPRMLFF
CDR3 DNA: TGTGCCAGCAAGGACCCTCGAATGCTGTTTTTT

J gene: TRBJ2-5
D gene: TRBD1
clone size: .
V gene: TRBV7-9
CDR3 length: 15
CDR3 protein: CASSLGTAVDETQYF
CDR3 DNA: TGTGCCAGCAGCTTGGGGACAGCCGTGGATGAGACCCAGTACTTC

J gene: TRBJ1-1
D gene: .
clone size: .
V gene: TRBV19
CDR3 length: 16
CDR3 protein: CASTPLLGGGNTEAFF
CDR3 DNA: TGTGCCAGTACCCCCCTCCTAGGTGGGGGGAACACTGAAGCTTTCTTT

J gene: TRBJ1-5
D gene: .
clone size: .
V gene: TRBV5-5
CDR3 length: 14
CDR3 protein: CASSSSAPMGPQHF
CDR3 DNA: TGTGCCAGCAGCTCCTCCGCCCCGATGGGGCCCCAGCATTTT